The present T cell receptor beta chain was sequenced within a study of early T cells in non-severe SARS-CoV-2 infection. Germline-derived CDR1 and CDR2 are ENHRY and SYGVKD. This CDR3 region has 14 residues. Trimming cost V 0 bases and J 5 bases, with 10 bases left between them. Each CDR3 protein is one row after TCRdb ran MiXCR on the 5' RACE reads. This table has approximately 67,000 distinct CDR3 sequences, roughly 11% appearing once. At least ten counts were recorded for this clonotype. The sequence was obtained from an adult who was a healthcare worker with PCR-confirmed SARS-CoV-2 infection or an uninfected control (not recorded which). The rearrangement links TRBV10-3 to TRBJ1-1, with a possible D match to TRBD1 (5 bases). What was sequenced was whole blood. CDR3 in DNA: TGTGCCATCAGTGAGTCGGGGGATCGTACTGAAGCTTTCTTT. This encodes CAISESGDRTEAFF.